This paragraph covers one TCR beta chain sequence. The antigen remains undetermined. V shed 6 bases and J 8 bases; nucleotides not matched to a gene: 16. Germline V gene data show CDR1 as SNHLY and CDR2 as FYNNEI. This CDR3 comprises 17 residues. The data belong to a study of cytomegalovirus exposure and HLA in healthy donors. Turning to the study itself: Prior work identified 95 million to 120 million unique TCR beta sequences in some 200 million T cells.

The PCR ran on 60 Vbeta and 13 Jbeta primers. Sequenced by immunoSEQ multiplex PCR; TCRdb stores in-frame clones only, minus some. The sample consists of more than 150,000 clones, roughly 79% of them appearing once. General observations from the study: Later analysis identified a missense DCLRE1C variant that was linked to TCR beta V- and J-gene trimming. Earlier analysis found most TCR beta V segments productive about 87% or about 30% of the time. TCR beta chains numbering about 160 were designated cytomegalovirus-associated.

Material for sequencing was PBMCs. The clonotype was recovered from a man aged 35 to 55 in good health and CMV-seronegative. The J gene is TRBJ1-4, the V gene TRBV2; 9 positions agree with TRBD1. DNA of the CDR3: TGTGCCAGCAGGCCCAGCCCACAGGGGGCGGCGGACGAAAAACTGTTTTTT. Translating gives CASRPSPQGAADEKLFF.